This TCR beta chain was recorded in a study of blood T cell repertoires in COVID-19. Repertoires were generated with immunoSEQ multiplex PCR, while TCRdb's copy carries only in-frame clones and drops some. The data contain over 250,000 clones, 70% to 90% of them singletons. The germline V gene has CDR1 SSHAT and CDR2 FNYEAQ (reference sequence). Trimming at V came to 5 bases and at J to 8 bases, leaving 14 bases not matched to a gene. The CDR3 extends over 16 amino acids. The chain has TRBV7-7 and TRBJ2-1, with TRBD2 matching 8 bases. The TCR originated in a woman aged 70-85 years with acute or convalescent COVID-19. Sequencing used peripheral blood. DNA of the CDR3: TGTGCCAGCAGCCTCTTCGGGGGGGGGTTTTCCGATGAGCAGTTCTTC. Translated, it gives CASSLFGGGFSDEQFF.